This T cell receptor beta chain stems from a study of T cells after yellow fever vaccination. Study-level findings and limits: Reappearance after the booster was seen for most primary-vaccination clones, at 96% CD4 and roughly 90% CD8. Although the secondary response was weaker, it peaked faster, at day 5 versus 15.

As for this clonotype: Its antigen is still unknown.

This CDR3 is built from 15 residues. Germline V gene data show CDR1 as LGHDT and CDR2 as YNNKEL (reference sequence). V lost 4 bases to trimming and J lost 0 bases, with 12 bases between them. TCRdb used MiXCR to reprocess the 5' RACE reads, holding one entry per CDR3 protein. The table records under 400,000 distinct CDR3 sequences, under 15% of them present only once. The chain recombines TRBV3-1 with TRBJ2-5; D may correspond to TRBD1 or TRBD2 (5 bases each). Source: CD4+ T cells sorted from PBMCs, taken 15 days after the yellow fever booster vaccination. The source of this sequence is a young man who received the YFV17D yellow fever vaccine. The DNA of the CDR3 is TGTGCCAGCAGCCTTCAGCCGGGACACCAAGAGACCCAGTACTTC. This encodes CASSLQPGHQETQYF.